These 30 T cell receptor beta chains came from one sample sequenced in a study of blood T cells in healthy people across ages. It was with a sample-barcoded 5' primer and a J-beta primer mix that a second PCR of roughly 6 to 12 cycles was run. Via MiXCR, TCRdb re-called the 5' RACE reads, giving one row per CDR3 protein. This sample has about 1.8 million distinct CDR3 sequences; around half occur once, and the top ten carry around 2.1%. The sequenced material came from blood. These receptor sequences come from a woman aged 40-49 years in good health.

The chain is built from TRBV5-1 and TRBJ1-2; perhaps TRBD1 as D (5 bases). Germline CDR1 is SGHRS and CDR2 is YFSETQ. This CDR3 region has 13 residues. Trimming removed 4 bases from V and 8 bases from J, with 15 bases in between. CDR3 nucleotides: TGCGCCAGCAGCGTGGAAGTGGGGCTCGGCTACACCTTC. Translated: CASSVEVGLGYTF.

The rearrangement links TRBV6-5 to TRBJ2-7, with D hard to call. The CDR3 has 14 amino acids. Deletions cut 5 bases from V and 6 bases from J, with 17 bases between. Germline V gene data show CDR1 as MNHEY and CDR2 as SVGAGI. This CDR3 is CASSPQPRVAEQYF. DNA for the CDR3: TGTGCCAGCAGTCCCCAACCTCGGGTTGCCGAGCAGTACTTC.

The V and J genes are TRBV20-1 and TRBJ1-4, with 9 bases aligning to TRBD1. Trimming took 6 bases from V and 3 from J; bases not matched to a gene: 8. The CDR3 loop spans 15 amino acids. Germline CDR1 DFQATT, CDR2 SNEGSKA (reference sequence). The CDR3 loop is CSALQGARANEKLFF. The CDR3 coding sequence is TGCAGTGCGTTACAGGGGGCGCGAGCTAATGAAAAACTGTTTTTT.

This rearrangement joins TRBV21-1 to TRBJ1-6; no DNA check was done on the table's D call, TRBD1. TRBV21-1 is described as a pseudogene. The CDR3 runs to 18 residues. CDR3 amino acids: CASSKVGTVETYNSPLHF. The CDR3 DNA reads as TGTGCCAGCAGCAAAGTGGGGACAGTGGAAACCTATAATTCACCCCTCCACTTT.

The rearrangement joins TRBV28 to TRBJ2-4, with TRBD2 identical over 7 bases. The J call is in doubt because the DNA end fits TRBJ2-7 better. Germline V lookup: CDR1 MDHEN, CDR2 SYDVKM. This CDR3 is 14 amino acids long. CDR3 DNA: TGTGCCAGTCAAGAGCGGGACGGACCCAACGAGCAGTACTTC. It encodes CASQERDGPNEQYF.

This clonotype came up a few times. The chain joins TRBV7-2 to TRBJ2-1; perhaps D is TRBD1 or TRBD2 (5 bases each). This CDR3 spans 15 amino acids. V lost 5 bases and J 9 bases, leaving 20 bases between the germline ends. Per the germline V gene, CDR1 is SGHTA and CDR2 is FQGNSA. Here the CDR3 DNA reads TGTGCCAGCAGCCTAACCGGGACGGCCGTCGGTGAGCAGTTCTTC. This sequence encodes CASSLTGTAVGEQFF.

The chain uses TRBV4-3 and TRBJ2-7, with D unresolved. The J call may be in error: the DNA end matches TRBJ2-5 better. This CDR3 is 15 amino acids long. The germline CDR1 and CDR2 sequences are LGHNA and YSLEER. CDR3 region: CASSQDYISFETQYF. In DNA form, the CDR3 reads TGCGCCAGCAGCCAAGATTATATCTCGTTTGAGACCCAGTACTTC.

Written as DNA, the CDR3 is TGTGCCAGCGGGCCTAGCGGGGGGGCCAATGAGCAGTTCTTC. This sequence encodes CASGPSGGANEQFF. This chain uses TRBV6-6 with TRBJ2-1, with 12 nucleotides matching TRBD2. The CDR3 has 14 residues. Germline CDR1 is MNHNY and CDR2 is SVGAGI (reference sequence). V shed 8 bases, J shed 6 bases, and the junction held 5 bases outside the gene matches.

The chain links TRBV4-2 to TRBJ1-2; 7 bases are shared with TRBD1. The CDR3 loop spans 16 amino acids. The V gene's germline CDR1 is LGHNA and CDR2 YNFKEQ. The V gene end was trimmed by 1 base and the J gene end by 2 bases; junction bases not matched to a gene: 7. CDR3 loop: CASSQVGGGPNYGYTF. CDR3 bases: TGTGCCAGCAGCCAAGTAGGAGGGGGCCCAAACTATGGCTACACCTTC.

This clonotype has just a few counts. The chain combines TRBV11-2 with TRBJ2-7; D is unclear. V was trimmed by 8 bases and J by 4 bases, leaving 9 bases between them. Germline assignment: CDR1 SGHAT and CDR2 FQNNGV. The CDR3 is made up of 11 amino acids. The CDR3, as DNA: TGTGCCAGCTACTCGGGTTACGAGCAGTACTTC. Amino acids: CASYSGYEQYF.

The chain links TRBV6-5 to TRBJ2-3, with D tentatively TRBD2 (6 bases). The CDR3 extends over 14 amino acids. Trimming pared 2 bases from V and 6 bases from J, leaving 12 bases between. The V gene's germline CDR1 is MNHEY and CDR2 SVGAGI. Written as DNA, the CDR3 is TGTGCCAGCAGTTACAGACTAGGTGGGGATACGCAGTATTTT. This codes for CASSYRLGGDTQYF.

This clonotype appeared a few times. The chain carries TRBV4-1 and TRBJ2-1, with D possibly being TRBD1 (5 bases). CDR1 is MGHRA and CDR2 is YSYEKL in the germline V gene. V was pared by 0 bases and J by 2 bases, with 11 bases between. The CDR3 totals 16 residues. The CDR3 region is CASSQEETVAYNEQFF. CDR3 bases: TGCGCCAGCAGCCAAGAGGAGACAGTGGCCTACAATGAGCAGTTCTTC.

The chain uses TRBV20-1 and TRBJ1-5; no reliable D call. Trimming removed 0 bases at V and 11 bases at J, with 17 bases between. The CDR3 runs 14 residues. Germline V gene sequence: CDR1 DFQATT, CDR2 SNEGSKA (reference sequence). The CDR3 here is CSAREEVFPSAQHF. In nucleotides, the CDR3 is TGCAGTGCTAGAGAGGAGGTTTTTCCCTCCGCCCAGCATTTT.

The J gene is TRBJ2-3, the V gene TRBV2, with 11 nucleotides matching TRBD2. The germline V gene has CDR1 SNHLY and CDR2 FYNNEI. V gave up 5 bases and J gave up 4 bases; unmatched junction bases: 8. The CDR3 runs to 16 residues. CDR3 amino acids: CASSSTTSGVADTQYF. In DNA form, the CDR3 reads TGTGCCAGCAGTTCCACGACTAGCGGGGTTGCAGATACGCAGTATTTT.

This clonotype has a handful of counts. The chain employs TRBV12-3 or TRBV12-4 and TRBJ2-3, with 7 bases matching TRBD2. V shed 5 bases, J shed 4 bases, and the junction held 6 bases outside the gene matches. The CDR3 has 14 residues. CDR3 sequence: CASSVSGVADTQYF. Here the CDR3 DNA reads TGTGCCAGCAGTGTAAGCGGGGTTGCAGATACGCAGTATTTT.

This chain links TRBV21-1 with TRBJ2-2; TRBD1 was called by the table and not checked on the DNA. TRBV21-1 is marked as a pseudogene. This CDR3 comprises 13 residues. The CDR3 DNA sequence: TGTGCCAGCAGGGTGCCGGGGGAAAGCGAGCTGTTTTTT. It is translated as CASRVPGESELFF.

This clonotype was recorded a few times. The gene calls are TRBV5-1 and TRBJ1-1; D may be TRBD1 (5 bases). The CDR3 extends over 15 amino acids. V lost 4 bases, J lost 1 base, and 14 bases lay in between. CDR1 and CDR2 from the germline V gene are SGHRS and YFSETQ. In DNA form, the CDR3 reads TGCGCCAGCAGCCGTACAAGCACAGGGAACACTGAAGCTTTCTTT. This sequence encodes CASSRTSTGNTEAFF.

V and J are TRBV7-6 and TRBJ2-3; D is undetermined. V was cut by 2 bases and J by 11 bases, with 20 bases left in between. Germline V lookup: CDR1 SGHVS, CDR2 FNYEAQ. The length of the CDR3 is 15 residues. The CDR3 loop is CASSLWAGVYNEQYF. CDR3 sequence (DNA): TGTGCCAGCAGCTTATGGGCAGGAGTCTACAATGAGCAGTATTTT.

This clonotype appeared a few times. This chain joins TRBV4-2 and TRBJ2-5, with D possibly called TRBD1 or TRBD2 (5 bases each). There are 15 residues in the CDR3. The germline V gene encodes CDR1 LGHNA and CDR2 YNFKEQ. The ends were cut back, 0 bases at V and 5 bases at J, with 13 bases in the middle. This CDR3 is CASSQEGDLGETQYF. The CDR3 DNA reads TGTGCCAGCAGCCAAGAGGGGGATCTTGGGGAGACCCAGTACTTC.

The gene calls are TRBV28 and TRBJ2-5; a possible D gene is TRBD1 (6 bases). Germline values: CDR1 MDHEN, CDR2 SYDVKM. CDR3 length: 17 amino acids. Trimming took 6 bases from V and 2 from J, leaving 22 bases between them. The CDR3 here is CASSQRTEAYSQETQYF. The CDR3 DNA sequence: TGTGCCAGCAGCCAACGGACAGAAGCCTACTCGCAAGAGACCCAGTACTTC.

This sequence joins TRBV19 and TRBJ2-6, with D unresolved. Trimming took off 7 bases at V and 1 base at J, with 11 bases between the two ends. Looked up from germline, CDR1 is LNHDA and CDR2 is SQIVND (reference sequence). This CDR3 has 15 amino acids. CDR3 amino acids: CASMSPSSGANVLTF. The CDR3 nucleotides read TGTGCCAGTATGTCCCCTTCATCTGGGGCCAACGTCCTGACTTTC.

The rearrangement joins TRBV6-5 to TRBJ1-5; perhaps TRBD1 as D (6 bases). Germline CDR1 and CDR2: MNHEY and SVGAGI. V was cut by 7 bases and J by 7 bases, with 14 bases left in between. This CDR3 is 13 amino acids long. The CDR3 coding sequence is TGTGCCAGCACCGAAGGGGGGGGACAGCCCCAGCATTTT. Amino acids: CASTEGGGQPQHF.

This chain uses TRBV7-3 with TRBJ1-1; no clear D gene. Trimming stripped 4 bases from V and 4 bases from J, with 10 bases between. CDR3 size: 13 residues. Germline CDR1 is SGHTA and CDR2 is FQGTGA. CDR3 bases: TGTGCCAGCAGCTCCACCTATAGCACTGAAGCTTTCTTT. Amino acids: CASSSTYSTEAFF.

There are a few counts of this clonotype. The chain recombines TRBV27 with TRBJ2-7; 8 nucleotides match TRBD2. The CDR3 spans 13 residues. J gave up 7 bases and V 3 bases, and 5 bases lay outside the gene matches. CDR1 MNHEY and CDR2 SMNVEV come from the germline V gene (reference sequence). The CDR3: CASSLRGAREQYF. DNA of the CDR3: TGTGCCAGCAGTTTGCGGGGGGCGCGGGAGCAGTACTTC.

The genes are TRBV6-6 and TRBJ1-4; 9 positions match TRBD1. This CDR3 is 15 amino acids long. V dropped 2 bases and J dropped 8; count of bases not matched to a gene: 6. Germline lookup yields CDR1 MNHNY and CDR2 SVGAGI (reference sequence). CDR3 amino acids: CASSYIEGQGEKLFF. In DNA form, the CDR3 reads TGTGCCAGCAGTTACATAGAGGGACAGGGCGAAAAACTGTTTTTT.

The rearrangement uses TRBV7-9 and TRBJ2-1; D perhaps matches TRBD2 (5 bases). CDR1 SEHNR and CDR2 FQNEAQ come from the germline V gene (reference sequence). V was trimmed by 4 bases and J by 7 bases, leaving 23 bases between them. CDR3 length equals 17 residues. CDR3 bases: TGTGCCAGCAGCTCGCCTTTTCCAGCGGAATTTTTGAATGAGCAGTTCTTC. Its translation is CASSSPFPAEFLNEQFF.

J is TRBJ2-1 and V is TRBV4-2, with TRBD1 matching 8 bases. J was trimmed by 3 bases and V by 3 bases; bases with no gene match: 4. Germline V lookup: CDR1 LGHNA, CDR2 YNFKEQ. There are 15 residues in the CDR3. The DNA for the CDR3 is TGTGCCAGCAGCCAGGACAGGGCCCTCTACAATGAGCAGTTCTTC. Amino acid sequence: CASSQDRALYNEQFF.

The chain links TRBV13 to TRBJ1-2; 8 nucleotides line up with TRBD1. Per the germline V gene, CDR1 is PRHDT and CDR2 is FYEKMQ (reference sequence). The V and J ends lost 4 bases and 6 bases, in that order; junction bases with no gene match: 4. The CDR3 consists of 13 residues. Here the CDR3 DNA reads TGTGCCAGCAGCTCAGGGGGCGGGAATGGCTACACCTTC. As protein: CASSSGGGNGYTF.

This clonotype occurred a few times. The V gene is TRBV20-1, the J gene TRBJ2-7; D possibly matches TRBD1 or TRBD2 (6 bases each). Germline CDR1 is DFQATT and CDR2 is SNEGSKA (reference sequence). The ends were cut back, 6 bases at V and 2 bases at J, with 20 bases in the middle. This CDR3 contains 15 residues. The CDR3 here is CSAVGVQRGAYEQYF. In DNA form, the CDR3 reads TGCAGTGCCGTAGGGGTCCAAAGGGGGGCCTACGAGCAGTACTTC.

This clonotype came up a few times. J is TRBJ2-1 and V is TRBV6-1; TRBD1 matches at 11 bases. The V gene end was trimmed by 6 bases and the J gene end by 4 bases; junction bases not matched to a gene: 8. Germline assignment: CDR1 MNHNS and CDR2 SASEGT. The CDR3 is made up of 16 amino acids. The CDR3 sequence is CASRVAGTGGYNEQFF. The DNA for the CDR3 is TGTGCCAGCAGGGTTGCCGGGACAGGGGGATACAATGAGCAGTTCTTC.